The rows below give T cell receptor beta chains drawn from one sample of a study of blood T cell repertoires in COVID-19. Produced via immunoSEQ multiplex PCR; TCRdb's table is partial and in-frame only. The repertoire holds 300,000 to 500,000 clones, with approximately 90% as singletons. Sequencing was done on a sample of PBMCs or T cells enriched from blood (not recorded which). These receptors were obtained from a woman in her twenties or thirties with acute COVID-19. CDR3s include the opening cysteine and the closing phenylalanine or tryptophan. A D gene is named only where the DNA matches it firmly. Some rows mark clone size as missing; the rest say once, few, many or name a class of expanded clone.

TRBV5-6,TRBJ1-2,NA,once,TGTGCCAGCAGCCCTGTGAAGGGGAACTATGGCTACACCTTC,CASSPVKGNYGYTF
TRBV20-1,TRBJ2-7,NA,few,TGCAGTGCTAGTCGGCTAGCGACTTTCTCCTACGAGCAGTACTTC,CSASRLATFSYEQYF
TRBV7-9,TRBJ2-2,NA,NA,TGTGCCAGCAGCGCTTCACTAGCCGTCTTCCCCGGGGAGCTGTTTTTT,CASSASLAVFPGELFF
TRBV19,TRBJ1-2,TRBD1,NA,TGTGCCAGTAGGCCCCGGGACAGAGCTAACTATGGCTACACCTTC,CASRPRDRANYGYTF
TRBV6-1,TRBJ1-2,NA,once,TGTGCCAGCACTTTACAGGGAGTCGGATATGGCTACACCTTC,CASTLQGVGYGYTF
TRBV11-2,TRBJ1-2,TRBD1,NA,TGTGCCAGCAGCTTAGATCAGGGGGGCCTTGGCTACACCTTC,CASSLDQGGLGYTF
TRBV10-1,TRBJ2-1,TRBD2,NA,TGCGCCAGCAGGAATAGCGGGGGGGCCGATGAGCAGTTCTTC,CASRNSGGADEQFF
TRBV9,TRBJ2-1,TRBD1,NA,TGTGCCAGCAGCCCAGGACAGGGGAGAACATCATACAATGAGCAGTTCTTC,CASSPGQGRTSYNEQFF
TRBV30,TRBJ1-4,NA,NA,TGTGCCTGGAGTTCCCCAGGGCTCGCTAATGAAAAACTGTTTTTT,CAWSSPGLANEKLFF
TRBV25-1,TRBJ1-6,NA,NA,TGTGCCAGCAGACAGGTGGGCAATTCACCCCTCCACTTT,CASRQVGNSPLHF
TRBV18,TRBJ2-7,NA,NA,TGTGCCAGCTCACCAGGCGAGGGACTCTACTACGAGCAGTACTTC,CASSPGEGLYYEQYF
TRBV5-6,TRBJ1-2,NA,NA,TGTGCCAGCATCCACTCGGGGACTAACTATGGCTACACCTTC,CASIHSGTNYGYTF
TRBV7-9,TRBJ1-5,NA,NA,TGTGCCAGCAGCTTAACGAGTGATCAGCCCCAGCATTTT,CASSLTSDQPQHF
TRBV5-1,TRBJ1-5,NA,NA,TGCGCCAGCAGCTTAGATTCGGCGGGCAATCAGCCCCAGCATTTT,CASSLDSAGNQPQHF
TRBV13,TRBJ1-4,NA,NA,TGTGCCAGCAGCCTTATGAATGAAAAACTGTTTTTT,CASSLMNEKLFF
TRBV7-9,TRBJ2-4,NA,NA,TGTGCCAGCAGCCCAACCGGAGGAAACATTCAGTACTTC,CASSPTGGNIQYF
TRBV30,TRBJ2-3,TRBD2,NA,TGTGCCTGGAATCTAGCGGGGGCAGATACGCAGTATTTT,CAWNLAGADTQYF
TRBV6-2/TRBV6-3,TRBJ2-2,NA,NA,TGTGCCAGCAGTTACTCGAGGCTATCTGTCGGGGAGCTGTTTTTT,CASSYSRLSVGELFF
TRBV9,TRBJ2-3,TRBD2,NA,TGTGCCAGCAGCGATAGCGGGGGGTTAAATACGCAGTATTTT,CASSDSGGLNTQYF
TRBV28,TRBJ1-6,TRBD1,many,TGTGCCAGCCATCCCGGGACAGGGGTTTCACCCCTCCACTTT,CASHPGTGVSPLHF
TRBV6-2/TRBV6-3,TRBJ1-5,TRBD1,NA,TGTGCCAGCAGTTCAGACGGGACAGAAGCTGAGTTGACTAGCAATCAGCCCCAGCATTTT,CASSSDGTEAELTSNQPQHF
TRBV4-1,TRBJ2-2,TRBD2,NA,TGCGCCAGCAGCCCAAGGAGTAGCGGGGGGGATCCCGGGGAGCTGTTTTTT,CASSPRSSGGDPGELFF
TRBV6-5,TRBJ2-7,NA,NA,TGTGCCAGCAGTTACTCGGCGGGACGGGACTACGAGCAGTACTTC,CASSYSAGRDYEQYF
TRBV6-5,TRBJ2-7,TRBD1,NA,TGTGCCAGCAGTTACGGGACAGGGGCTTCCTACGAGCAGTACTTC,CASSYGTGASYEQYF
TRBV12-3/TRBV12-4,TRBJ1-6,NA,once,TGTGCCAGCAGCCTCGGACAGAATTCACCCCTCCACTTT,CASSLGQNSPLHF
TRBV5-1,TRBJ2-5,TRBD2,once,TGCGCCAGCAGCTTGACTAGCGGGGGACAAGAGACCCAGTACTTC,CASSLTSGGQETQYF
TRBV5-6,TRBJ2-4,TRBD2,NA,TGTGCCAGCAGCCCACAGCTGGTGGGAGGGCCCAAAAACATTCAGTACTTC,CASSPQLVGGPKNIQYF